A single T cell receptor (beta chain) is shown here with its context. What it binds is unknown. Trimming cost V 0 bases and J 0 bases; bases outside gene matches: 3. This CDR3 region has 16 residues. The germline V gene encodes CDR1 SGDLS and CDR2 YYNGEE. The data derive from a study of cytomegalovirus exposure and HLA in healthy donors. Primers included in the PCR were 60 Vbeta and 13 Jbeta primers. The authors' processing: A later analysis counted 80 million or so unique TCR beta chains, some 11 million shared. This table comes from immunoSEQ multiplex PCR, and its TCRdb copy is limited to in-frame clones, with some not included. V and J calls plus clone size are reproduced from that table; the DNA served to infer D and trimming. Altogether roughly 100,000 clones are present, approximately 80% being singletons, with the ten largest covering approximately 0.8%. Study-level results: Cytomegalovirus-associated status was assigned to around 160 TCR beta chains. Several of the most significant clusters appeared linked to common viral pathogens, based on a later analysis.

The sequenced sample was PBMCs. The source is a woman aged 60-75 years in good health and CMV-seronegative. The genes are TRBV9 and TRBJ2-3; 8 bases are shared with TRBD2. In DNA form, the CDR3 reads TGTGCCAGCAGCGTAGATAGCGGGGCTAGCACAGATACGCAGTATTTT. Its protein is CASSVDSGASTDTQYF.